This T cell receptor (beta chain) was retrieved from a study of graft-versus-host responses after intestinal transplantation. Clones were sequenced by immunoSEQ multiplex PCR, and TCRdb holds only the in-frame ones, with some missing. The table has 35,000 to 45,000 clones, about 95% seen once. The sample holds a few counts of this clone. Its cognate antigen is unknown. This CDR3 is 15 amino acids long. V shed 3 bases and J 7 bases; nucleotides not matched to a gene: 6. The germline gives CDR1 SEHNR, CDR2 FQNEAQ (reference sequence). The sequencing here drew on unstimulated CD8+ T cells sorted from spleen or lymph node cells, taken before transplant. This chain uses TRBV7-9 with TRBJ2-1; TRBD2 matches 10 bases. The clonotype was recovered from a human donor who was the organ donor for an intestinal transplant. CDR3 bases: TGTGCCAGCAGCTTCCCCCTTAGCGGGGGGAATGAGCAGTTCTTC. It encodes CASSFPLSGGNEQFF. Filled out from reference TRBV7-9 and TRBJ2-1, the complete variable domain reads DTGVSQNPRHKITKRGQNVTFRCDPISEHNRLYWYRQTLGQGPEFLTYFQNEAQLEKSRLLSDRFSAERPKGSFSTLEIQRTEQGDSAMYLCASSFPLSGGNEQFFGPGTRLTVL.